This T cell receptor beta chain comes out of a study of T-cell memory formation after mild COVID-19. TCRdb recomputed calls from the 5' RACE reads with MiXCR, one row per CDR3 protein. The table shows around 320,000 distinct CDR3 sequences, with approximately 20% occurring only once. The germline V and J ends were trimmed by 6 bases and 5 bases, with 15 bases remaining between them. The CDR3 loop spans 13 amino acids. Germline values: CDR1 SQVTM, CDR2 ANQGSEA. The chain uses TRBV29-1 and TRBJ2-3; D might be TRBD2 (5 bases). What was sequenced was PBMCs or a T cell subset sorted from them (not recorded which). The receptor was isolated from a young man who had mild COVID-19 (a few samples of this study predate the infection). Cell type and time point are not known. CDR3 bases: TGCAGCGTCCAAAGCGGATATGGAGATACGCAGTATTTT. Its protein is CSVQSGYGDTQYF.